The 22 T cell receptor beta chains below were found in one sample sequenced in a study of blood T cell repertoires in COVID-19. Sequencing was performed with immunoSEQ multiplex PCR; in TCRdb, only in-frame clones are kept and a portion is missing. The data show about 58,000 clones, with 88% seen just once and around a fifth held by the top ten. Input material: peripheral blood. The receptor source for this set is a woman between 50 and 59 years old with active or convalescent COVID-19.

This clone was seen a few times. V and J are TRBV29-1 and TRBJ1-2, with 7 nucleotides matching TRBD1. Germline V gene sequence: CDR1 SQVTM, CDR2 ANQGSEA. This CDR3 region has 13 residues. The V segment lost 6 bases and the J segment 3 bases; nucleotides outside the gene matches: 7. CDR3 residues: CSVSAGQHYGYTF. CDR3 in DNA: TGCAGCGTATCCGCGGGACAGCACTATGGCTACACCTTC.

This clone was counted a few times. The genes are TRBV18 and TRBJ1-2; TRBD1 matches at 7 bases. The V segment lost 3 bases and the J segment 5 bases; nucleotides outside the gene matches: 3. The CDR3 contains 13 residues. CDR1 is KGHSH, CDR2 LQKENI, per germline. CDR3 bases: TGTGCCAGCTCACCCCCGGGACAGTATGGCTACACCTTC. Protein: CASSPPGQYGYTF. The variable domain in full, completed from reference TRBV18 and TRBJ1-2, reads NAGVMQNPRHLVRRRGQEARLRCSPMKGHSHVYWYRQLPEEGLKFMVYLQKENIIDESGMPKERFSAEFPKEGPSILRIQQVVRGDSAAYFCASSPPGQYGYTFGSGTRLTVV.

J is TRBJ1-2 and V is TRBV2; TRBD1 aligns across 8 bases. Trimming cost V 2 bases and J 2 bases; bases outside gene matches: 4. Germline V lookup: CDR1 SNHLY, CDR2 FYNNEI. This CDR3 has 15 amino acids. For the CDR3, the DNA is TGTGCCAGCAGTGAAAGGACAGGGATGAACTATGGCTACACCTTC. Encoded protein: CASSERTGMNYGYTF.

The V gene is TRBV10-2, the J gene TRBJ2-1; TRBD2 is a possible D gene (6 bases). The CDR3 covers 16 residues. Germline CDR1 and CDR2: WSHSY and SAAADI. The ends were cut back, 4 bases at V and 0 bases at J, with 13 bases in the middle. CDR3 coding DNA: TGCGCCAGCAGTGGATCCCGGGGAGGCTCCTACAATGAGCAGTTCTTC. As protein: CASSGSRGGSYNEQFF.

This clone was seen only a few times. This chain connects TRBV4-1 to TRBJ1-2, with TRBD1 identical over 7 bases. V shed 1 base, J shed 4 bases, and the junction held 9 bases outside the gene matches. The CDR3 sequence is 16 residues long. Germline values: CDR1 MGHRA, CDR2 YSYEKL. The CDR3 loop is CASSQGNPGGSYGYTF. The CDR3 coding sequence is TGCGCCAGCAGCCAAGGAAATCCAGGGGGTTCCTATGGCTACACCTTC.

V gene TRBV7-9 combines with J gene TRBJ2-5; tentative D call: TRBD2 (5 bases). Per germline, CDR1 SEHNR and CDR2 FQNEAQ (reference sequence). Trimming cost V 2 bases and J 5 bases, with 9 bases left between them. The CDR3 length is 13 residues. CDR3 in DNA: TGTGCCAGCAGCTTAAACTGGGAGGAGACCCAGTACTTC. It codes for CASSLNWEETQYF.

The chain has TRBV24-1 and TRBJ2-2; 10 bases are shared with TRBD2. The CDR3 is made up of 18 amino acids. The junction had 14 bases not matched to a gene; V was cut back by 7 bases and J by 4 bases. CDR1 is KGHDR, CDR2 SFDVKD, per germline. Here the CDR3 reads CATSPAPASGSLTGELFF. CDR3 in DNA: TGTGCCACCAGCCCTGCACCCGCTAGCGGGAGCCTCACCGGGGAGCTGTTTTTT.

CDR3 protein: CASSRSTGDGEQYF. DNA for the CDR3: TGTGCCAGTAGTAGGTCGACAGGGGACGGCGAGCAGTACTTC. The chain links TRBV19 to TRBJ2-7; the match to TRBD1 covers 8 bases. The V gene's germline CDR1 is LNHDA and CDR2 SQIVND (reference sequence). V lost 4 bases and J lost 6; bases outside the gene matches: 8. The CDR3 is 14 amino acids.

The chain combines TRBV6-5 with TRBJ2-1; maybe TRBD2 (6 bases). The V and J ends lost 4 bases and 9 bases respectively, with 19 bases between them. Germline V gene lookup returns CDR1 MNHEY and CDR2 SVGAGI. The CDR3 is 15 amino acids. The CDR3 DNA reads TGTGCCAGCAGTTCCAAAGACAGTGCCGGGGGTGAGCAGTTCTTC. As protein: CASSSKDSAGGEQFF.

This rearrangement joins TRBV7-8 to TRBJ1-5; D is ambiguous. The CDR3 has 15 amino acids. Germline CDR1 SGHVS, CDR2 FQNEAQ. Trimming removed 5 bases at V and 1 base at J, with 12 bases between. CDR3 nucleotide sequence: TGTGCCAGCAGCCCCGTTAGAGGGAGCAATCAGCCCCAGCATTTT. The encoded protein is CASSPVRGSNQPQHF.

The chain links TRBV19 to TRBJ1-2; TRBD1 matches 7 bases. The V and J ends lost 7 bases and 3 bases, in that order; junction bases with no gene match: 8. The CDR3 has 14 residues. Germline assignment: CDR1 LNHDA and CDR2 SQIVND (reference sequence). This chain's CDR3 is CASITSGTDYGYTF. CDR3 nucleotides: TGTGCCAGTATTACTTCCGGGACAGACTATGGCTACACCTTC.

V usage is TRBV10-2 and J usage is TRBJ2-1; D is unclear. Trimming left V 3 bases short and J 4 bases short, with 7 bases between. The V gene's germline CDR1 is WSHSY and CDR2 SAAADI. The CDR3 runs 13 residues. CDR3 protein: CASSESVYNEQFF. CDR3 sequence (DNA): TGCGCCAGCAGTGAATCAGTGTACAATGAGCAGTTCTTC.

The chain combines TRBV7-9 with TRBJ1-5; weak D call: TRBD1 (6 bases). With 5 bases removed from V and 0 bases from J, the gap between germline ends came to 14 bases. From germline, CDR1 is SEHNR and CDR2 FQNEAQ (reference sequence). The CDR3 runs to 16 residues. The CDR3 bases are TGTGCCAGCAGCCGGGGGGGCATTAATAGCAATCAGCCCCAGCATTTT. It translates to CASSRGGINSNQPQHF.

The V and J genes are TRBV9 and TRBJ1-2, with 8 bases lining up with TRBD1. The CDR3 has 16 amino acids. Germline CDR1 and CDR2: SGDLS and YYNGEE. V shed 0 bases and J 7 bases; nucleotides not matched to a gene: 11. CDR3 nucleotides: TGTGCCAGCAGCGTAGCACAGGGGGTTAGTAGAGGTGGCTACACCTTC. This translates into CASSVAQGVSRGGYTF.

The V and J genes are TRBV5-6 and TRBJ2-2; D unresolved. The CDR3 has 14 amino acids. CDR1 is SGHDT, CDR2 YYEEEE, per germline. Deletions cut 1 base from V and 4 bases from J, with 8 bases between. The CDR3 coding sequence is TGTGCCAGCAGCTTGTATTCCGTCACCGGGGAGCTGTTTTTT. This sequence encodes CASSLYSVTGELFF.

V and J are TRBV25-1 and TRBJ2-1, with TRBD1 identical over 9 bases. This CDR3 has 13 residues. Germline CDR1 MGHDK, CDR2 SYGVNS. Germline trimming cut 8 bases from V and 7 bases from J; bases unmatched to any gene: 6. The DNA for the CDR3 is TGTGCCAGCTCCCGGACAGGGGTGAATGAGCAGTTCTTC. Translating it yields CASSRTGVNEQFF.

Only one count was recorded for this clone. The chain couples TRBV10-3 to TRBJ1-1; D may be TRBD1 (6 bases). V lost 5 bases and J 4 bases, leaving 20 bases between the germline ends. The CDR3 has 16 amino acids. The germline V gene has CDR1 ENHRY and CDR2 SYGVKD. In DNA, the CDR3 is TGTGCCATCAGTACTCTTGGACGGACAGAATCCACTGAAGCTTTCTTT. Amino acid sequence: CAISTLGRTESTEAFF.

V gene TRBV19 combines with J gene TRBJ2-1, with 8 positions matching TRBD2. Looked up from germline, CDR1 is LNHDA and CDR2 is SQIVND (reference sequence). J gave up 6 bases and V 6 bases, and 4 bases lay outside the gene matches. This CDR3 is built from 13 residues. This chain's CDR3 is CASSRTSSNEQFF. CDR3 in DNA: TGTGCCAGTAGCCGGACTAGCAGCAATGAGCAGTTCTTC.

V gene TRBV19 combines with J gene TRBJ1-2, with unresolved D. V was pared by 5 bases and J by 5 bases, with 9 bases between. Germline lookup yields CDR1 LNHDA and CDR2 SQIVND (reference sequence). The length of the CDR3 is 12 residues. The CDR3 region is CASSPGAYGYTF. CDR3 in DNA: TGTGCCAGTAGTCCGGGAGCATATGGCTACACCTTC.

The V and J genes are TRBV14 and TRBJ2-7, with 7 bases identical to TRBD1. The CDR3 loop spans 13 amino acids. Germline CDR1 reads SGHDN; CDR2 reads FVKESK. Losses at the gene ends were 5 bases for V and 5 bases for J; bases not matched to a gene: 6. This CDR3 is CASSYRGIDEQYF. The CDR3 DNA reads TGTGCCAGCAGCTACAGGGGTATCGACGAGCAGTACTTC.

The V call is TRBV6-1, the J call TRBJ2-7; 10 bases agree with TRBD1. Germline assignment: CDR1 MNHNS and CDR2 SASEGT. The V gene end was trimmed by 1 base and the J gene end by 5 bases; junction bases not matched to a gene: 8. The CDR3 has 16 residues. CDR3 nucleotides: TGTGCCAGCAGTGAAGTTAGTGGGACAGGGGACCACGAGCAGTACTTC. This gives the protein CASSEVSGTGDHEQYF.

This chain links TRBV19 with TRBJ1-5, with 7 bases fitting TRBD1. Germline CDR1 is LNHDA and CDR2 is SQIVND (reference sequence). The CDR3 extends over 16 amino acids. The ends lost 4 bases at V and 1 base at J; junction bases unmatched: 7. The CDR3 sequence: CASSTGTAGSNQPQHF. For the CDR3, the DNA is TGTGCCAGTAGTACAGGGACAGCCGGGAGCAATCAGCCCCAGCATTTT.